This T cell receptor beta chain appears in the sequencing data of a study of T cell changes during pregnancy in multiple sclerosis (dated by TCRdb to the late 2010s). About the investigation overall: The study examined how the T cell repertoire changed over the course of pregnancy in women with multiple sclerosis.

The receptor library was made with the immunoSEQ multiplex PCR assay. TCRdb holds this immuneACCESS table with in-frame rearrangements only. Some clones are missing; in checked studies, unresolved V genes explain under half, and the rest has no known cause. Present in this sample are about 29,000 clones, 80% to 95% of which were seen just once. Together, the top ten hold 5% to 7.5% of the sample. At the junction V is shortened by 4 bases and J by 8 bases, with 21 bases in between. Via the germline V gene, CDR1 is SGDLS and CDR2 YYNGEE. Counted from cysteine to phenylalanine, this CDR3 has 15 amino acids. Solely the CDR3 DNA is kept, with 45 bases framed from the first base. This clone was seen just once. Its antigen remains unidentified. Base qualities were left out, and no much larger clone turns up one base away.

The input for sequencing was CD8+ T cells from peripheral blood mononuclear cells, taken before pregnancy. This receptor was obtained from a female donor with multiple sclerosis, enrolled in a pregnancy study. The receptor chain draws on TRBV9 and TRBJ1-2, and possibly TRBD1, on 6 matching bases. CDR3 protein: CASSRTVGQPEGYTF. The DNA is as follows: TGTGCCAGCAGCAGGACCGTTGGACAGCCTGAAGGCTACACCTTC.